A single sample gave rise to the 9 T cell receptor beta chains below, sequenced in a study of PD-L1 blockade in urothelial cancer. Indicated time point: pretreatment peripheral blood. Profiled with immunoSEQ multiplex PCR; TCRdb holds only in-frame clones, not every one. The sample yields roughly 67,000 clones, around 85% seen once. The sample consisted of PBMCs, taken around atezolizumab (anti-PD-L1) treatment. The receptors come from a man aged 55-75 years with urothelial cancer.

This clone was seen once. This sequence joins TRBV5-1 and TRBJ1-1, with TRBD1 identical over 7 bases. Germline V gives CDR1 SGHRS, CDR2 YFSETQ. The CDR3 totals 14 residues. V lost 2 bases, J lost 2 bases, and 3 bases stayed unmatched. CDR3 loop: CASSFRTGNTEAFF. The DNA for the CDR3 is TGCGCCAGCAGCTTCCGGACAGGAAACACTGAAGCTTTCTTT.

The chain carries TRBV11-1 and TRBJ1-1, with D possibly matching TRBD1 (5 bases). The CDR3 spans 16 residues. Per the germline V gene, CDR1 is SGHAT and CDR2 is FQDESV (reference sequence). The V end was cut by 1 base, the J end by 3 bases, with 15 bases between. The CDR3 loop is CASSLGDSGAHTEAFF. Written as DNA, the CDR3 is TGTGCCAGCAGCTTAGGAGATTCTGGGGCCCACACTGAAGCTTTCTTT. Combining the CDR3 with reference TRBV11-1 and TRBJ1-1 gives the whole variable domain EAEVAQSPRYKITEKSQAVAFWCDPISGHATLYWYRQILGQGPELLVQFQDESVVDDSQLPKDRFSAERLKGVDSTLKIQPAELGDSAMYLCASSLGDSGAHTEAFFGQGTRLTVV.

In its sample, this clone was seen a few times. J is TRBJ2-7 and V is TRBV9; 8 nucleotides agree with TRBD1. Germline CDR1 and CDR2: SGDLS and YYNGEE. V shed 3 bases and J 4 bases; nucleotides not matched to a gene: 6. This CDR3 is 14 amino acids long. CDR3 sequence: CASSATGVRYEQYF. CDR3 DNA sequence: TGTGCCAGCAGCGCGACAGGGGTTCGGTACGAGCAGTACTTC.

The V gene is TRBV28, the J gene TRBJ2-5, with 8 bases fitting TRBD1. The V gene end was trimmed by 3 bases and the J gene end by 5 bases; junction bases not matched to a gene: 8. The CDR3 length is 15 residues. Germline V CDR1 and CDR2: MDHEN, SYDVKM. The CDR3 bases are TGTGCCAGCAGTTTGCGGCAGGGGGCACGGGAGACCCAGTACTTC. Translated, it gives CASSLRQGARETQYF.

The CDR3 DNA sequence: TGCGCCAGCAGCTCGAGGGCCGGACAGGGGGCTTCAGATACGCAGTATTTT. This gives the protein CASSSRAGQGASDTQYF. V and J are TRBV5-1 and TRBJ2-3; 11 positions match TRBD1. Trimming took 3 bases from V and 4 from J; bases not matched to a gene: 10. CDR1 and CDR2 (germline): SGHRS, YFSETQ. This CDR3 contains 17 residues.

The V and J genes are TRBV28 and TRBJ1-2; no reliable D call. From germline, CDR1 is MDHEN and CDR2 SYDVKM. This CDR3 spans 14 amino acids. The germline V and J ends were trimmed by 7 bases and 2 bases, with 14 bases remaining between them. The CDR3 nucleotides are TGTGCCAGCACCAATCCCGCCGGGAACTATGGCTACACCTTC. Its translation: CASTNPAGNYGYTF.

The CDR3 is CASSPEEDGSHTGELFF. Written as DNA, the CDR3 is TGTGCCAGCAGCCCGGAGGAGGATGGATCACACACCGGGGAGCTGTTTTTT. The chain couples TRBV7-9 to TRBJ2-2, with D maybe TRBD2 (5 bases). In germline, CDR1 is SEHNR, CDR2 FQNEAQ (reference sequence). The CDR3 has 17 residues. The germline V and J ends were trimmed by 5 bases and 3 bases, with 19 bases remaining between them.

The chain carries TRBV6-5 and TRBJ2-5; D is unclear. V was clipped by 0 bases and J by 2 bases, with 13 bases between them. This CDR3 spans 16 amino acids. The germline V gene encodes CDR1 MNHEY and CDR2 SVGAGI. The CDR3 loop is CASSYSPGPAQETQYF. CDR3 sequence (DNA): TGTGCCAGCAGTTACTCTCCGGGTCCCGCTCAAGAGACCCAGTACTTC.

The chain employs TRBV18 and TRBJ2-7; TRBD2 agrees at 10 bases. The CDR3 has 15 amino acids. Germline loops: CDR1 KGHSH, CDR2 LQKENI. Losses at the gene ends were 3 bases for V and 4 bases for J; bases not matched to a gene: 6. This CDR3 is CASSPEAGGLYEQYF. Here the CDR3 DNA reads TGTGCCAGCTCACCTGAAGCGGGGGGGCTTTACGAGCAGTACTTC.